This T cell receptor (beta chain) was identified during a study of identical twins (dated by TCRdb to 2016 to 2018). With respect to the entire study: TCR alpha and beta repertoires from monozygotic twins, unrelated adults of various ages and cord blood were deep-sequenced to test whether fetal clonotypes persist. To rule out contamination, the twin experiments were replicated at different times with different library preparation protocols. Study-wide findings and limitations: Excess twin sharing in beta out-of-frame sequences was weaker because fewer shared sequences lowered the signal-to-noise ratio. Abundant cord blood beta clonotypes had fewer insertions, young adult naive repertoires showed a similar but weaker trend, and memory repertoires showed no such trend. In monozygotic twins, out-of-frame TCR alpha sharing was systematically underestimated by recombination models, although the models agreed with sharing between unrelated individuals. Invariant T cells such as MAIT and iNKT could partly confound zero-insertion analyses, though diverse VJ usage argued against this for most clonotypes. Compared with coincidental sharing between unrelated individuals, out-of-frame TCR alpha sequences shared between twins had an excess of sequences with low generation probability. Because the same donors could not be followed over many years, the conclusions relied on cross-sectional statistical analysis.

This clonotype was counted between two and nine times. The antigen this receptor binds is unknown. No much larger clone is present one base from it, and per-base qualities are unavailable. Germline trimming: 2 bases from V, 4 bases from J; junction bases outside gene matches: 7. The CDR3, from cysteine to phenylalanine, totals 17 residues. CDR3 DNA only is kept here, 51 bases in frame from base 1. Per the germline V gene, MNHEY is the CDR1 and SVGAGI is the CDR2. All donors were healthy Caucasians. Three pairs of female monozygotic twins, all aged 18 to 29 years, were included in the twin cohort. CD4+ and CD8+ T cell populations were isolated with positive isolation kits from Invitrogen. The library was obtained by 5' RACE. TCRdb lists the instrument as Illumina HiSeq 2000. A universal primer binding site was added through template switching, and the final cDNA carried a unique molecular identifier so that TCR cDNA molecules could be counted accurately. First-strand cDNA for TCR alpha and beta chains was synthesized from specific primers in the conserved constant-segment region. Each cDNA library was double barcoded, with a SMART-Mk sample barcode plus Illumina barcodes, to control for contamination. TruSeq adapter sequences, together with Illumina sample barcodes, were added in two successive PCR steps. The Illumina HiSeq platform was used with custom primers to sequence TCR alpha and beta cDNA libraries. Under the source paper's analysis protocol: Raw reads were processed with MiGEC to extract unique molecular identifiers, and MiXCR was used to determine CDR3 positions. Recombination models were inferred per individual with the repgenHMM and IGoR tools using an EM algorithm. Shared clonotypes were analyzed with the tcR package in R, and sharing was normalized by the product of cloneset sizes. To study raw recombination free of thymic and clonal selection effects, out-of-frame nonproductive sequences were analyzed. The public reads were reprocessed in TCRdb via fastp at Q25 and MiXCR, keeping in-frame beta chains. When rows share a CDR3 protein, they turn into one entry using the most common DNA and genes. The V and J calls come from TCRdb's annotation, not from the publication. This sample lists about 500,000 distinct CDR3 sequences; around an eighth were detected once. 0.98% of the sample lies in the top ten.

The sample also formed part of further work on yellow fever vaccine responses in identical twins. As that second study puts it: According to the authors, in identical twins the way T cells responded to vaccination appeared partly convergent and partly personalized. The study precisely tracked vaccine-responding T cell clones in identical twins.

This chain joins TRBV6-5 to TRBJ2-1, and TRBD2 matches 11 of the central bases. This TCR was sampled from a woman aged 18-30 years in good health. What was sequenced was CD4+ T cells sorted from blood. The nucleotide sequence is given as TGTGCCAGCAGTTACATAGCGGGAGGGCGAACTTACAATGAGCAGTTCTTC. Its protein reads: CASSYIAGGRTYNEQFF.